One sample yielded the 10 T cell receptor beta chains listed below, sequenced in a study of T cell responses to AZD1222 COVID-19 vaccine. TCRdb keeps only in-frame clones here, not all; method: immunoSEQ multiplex PCR. The repertoire holds 100,000 to 150,000 clones, with approximately 89% as singletons. Specimen: peripheral blood, collected on day 0 of AZD1222 vaccination. All receptors come from an adult in good health.

The chain employs TRBV24-1 and TRBJ2-4; no firm D call. There are 17 residues in the CDR3. V gave up 2 bases and J gave up 0 bases, with 13 bases separating them. Germline V gene lookup returns CDR1 KGHDR and CDR2 SFDVKD. The CDR3 loop is CATSDSHTEKAKNIQYF. Written as DNA, the CDR3 is TGTGCCACCAGTGATTCCCACACGGAAAAAGCCAAAAACATTCAGTACTTC.

The rearrangement joins TRBV28 to TRBJ2-2, with 13 bases lining up with TRBD2. Germline CDR1 MDHEN, CDR2 SYDVKM. The junction had 9 bases not matched to a gene; V was cut back by 6 bases and J by 5 bases. The CDR3 extends over 17 amino acids. CDR3 protein: CASRSRRTSGRTGELFF. The CDR3 DNA follows: TGTGCCAGCAGGTCCCGGAGGACTAGCGGGAGAACCGGGGAGCTGTTTTTT.

The chain uses TRBV5-1 and TRBJ1-2; 8 bases align to TRBD1. The junction had 9 bases not matched to a gene; V was cut back by 4 bases and J by 1 base. The CDR3 loop spans 16 amino acids. Germline lookup yields CDR1 SGHRS and CDR2 YFSETQ. CDR3 protein: CASSPGTGRFNYGYTF. The CDR3 DNA sequence: TGCGCCAGCAGCCCCGGGACAGGTAGATTTAACTATGGCTACACCTTC.

For the CDR3, the DNA is TGTGCCAGCTCACCCGGGATAGGGGACACTGAAGCTTTCTTT. It yields the protein CASSPGIGDTEAFF. This sequence joins TRBV18 and TRBJ1-1; TRBD1 is a possible D gene (5 bases). Trimming took off 3 bases at V and 3 bases at J, with 11 bases between the two ends. The CDR3 runs to 14 residues. Germline lookup yields CDR1 KGHSH and CDR2 LQKENI.

With respect to this clone: The sample contains more than one DNA sequence encoding this CDR3. The chain employs TRBV27 and TRBJ1-2, with D possibly being TRBD1 (6 bases). Germline CDR1 MNHEY, CDR2 SMNVEV (reference sequence). Trimming left V 5 bases short and J 5 bases short, with 9 bases between. The CDR3 runs to 12 residues. The CDR3 protein is CASSSTGYGYTF. DNA for the CDR3: TGTGCCAGCAGTAGTACAGGGTATGGCTACACCTTC.

V and J are TRBV7-9 and TRBJ1-4; D is undetermined. V gave up 4 bases and J gave up 5 bases, with 5 bases separating them. The germline gives CDR1 SEHNR, CDR2 FQNEAQ (reference sequence). CDR3 length: 12 residues. The CDR3 reads CASSSLNEKLFF. In DNA form, the CDR3 reads TGTGCCAGCAGCTCCCTCAATGAAAAACTGTTTTTT.

The chain combines TRBV23-1 with TRBJ1-5, with TRBD1 matching over 7 bases. TRBV23-1 is sorted into the ORF group, with uncertain function. The CDR3 loop spans 16 amino acids. V shed 3 bases and J 3 bases; nucleotides not matched to a gene: 8. The CDR3 DNA sequence: TGCGCCAGCAGTCATGCCTGGACAGGCTACAATCAGCCCCAGCATTTT. Amino acid sequence: CASSHAWTGYNQPQHF.

This sequence joins TRBV2 and TRBJ1-3; possibly TRBD1 for D (5 bases). CDR1 is SNHLY and CDR2 is FYNNEI in the germline V gene. The CDR3 extends over 14 amino acids. V was clipped by 7 bases and J by 8 bases, with 18 bases between them. In DNA, the CDR3 is TGTGCCAGCACCGAGGGGATCCAGGGTCACACCATATATTTT. Translating gives CASTEGIQGHTIYF.

The V call is TRBV5-4, the J call TRBJ1-6, with D perhaps TRBD1 (5 bases). From germline, CDR1 is SGHNT and CDR2 YYREEE (reference sequence). V shed 5 bases and J shed 14 bases, with 17 bases lying between them. This CDR3 has 13 amino acids. The CDR3, as DNA: TGTGCCAGCAGTCGGGACTACCGTGGGTCCCTCCACTTT. It is translated as CASSRDYRGSLHF.

V gene TRBV19 combines with J gene TRBJ1-4; D unclear. Per germline, CDR1 LNHDA and CDR2 SQIVND (reference sequence). Deletions cut 7 bases from V and 6 bases from J, with 12 bases between. The CDR3 loop spans 13 amino acids. CDR3 DNA: TGTGCCAGTATTGGCGCCTTGGATGAAAAACTGTTTTTT. It yields the protein CASIGALDEKLFF.